This T cell receptor (beta chain) was captured in a study of blood T cells in healthy people across ages. Through a sample-barcoded 5' primer and a J-beta primer mix, a second PCR was run for roughly 6 to 11 cycles. One entry per CDR3 protein, called by TCRdb with MiXCR from the 5' RACE reads. The data show 750,000 to 950,000 distinct CDR3 sequences, with around 29% seen just once and 10% to 13% held by the top ten. This clonotype was seen a handful of times. Trimming took 5 bases from V and 6 from J; bases not matched to a gene: 11. CDR1 is SQVTM, CDR2 ANQGSEA, per germline. The CDR3 runs to 16 residues. There were at least 6 micrograms of total RNA extracted from every sample. These data also featured in a second study, about T cells of mothers and their children. That work states: Overlap measured in related mother-child pairs was slightly, non-significantly higher than in unrelated pairs.

Input material: blood. The receptor's source is a woman between 35 and 50 years old in good health. The rearrangement uses TRBV29-1 and TRBJ2-2, with 11 bases matching TRBD2. Written as DNA, the CDR3 is TGCAGCGTTACCGATAAGCTAGCGGGGGGATCCGGGGAGCTGTTTTTT. This encodes CSVTDKLAGGSGELFF.